These T cell receptor beta chains were read from a single sample in a study of T cell responses to AZD1222 COVID-19 vaccine. TCRdb's table, derived via immunoSEQ multiplex PCR, lists solely in-frame clones and lacks some. The sample lists about 130,000 clones, 90% occurring once. The sequencing used peripheral blood, collected on day 0 of MenACWY control vaccination. Receptors were obtained from an adult in good health. CDR3s include the opening cysteine and the closing phenylalanine or tryptophan. The order of the fields is D gene, J gene, clone size, V gene, CDR3 protein, CDR3 DNA. A D gene is named only where the DNA matches it firmly. Rows may omit the clone size; those that give it use once, few, many or a size class.

d_gene: .; j_gene: TRBJ1-6; abundance: .; v_gene: TRBV5-6; CDR3aa: CASSLAGSYNSPLHF; CDR3nt: TGTGCCAGCAGCTTGGCAGGCTCCTATAATTCACCCCTCCACTTT
d_gene: .; j_gene: TRBJ1-1; abundance: .; v_gene: TRBV20-1; CDR3aa: CSAVVNTEAFF; CDR3nt: TGCAGTGCAGTAGTGAACACTGAAGCTTTCTTT
d_gene: .; j_gene: TRBJ1-2; abundance: .; v_gene: TRBV7-2; CDR3aa: CASSPQPPPGAYGYTF; CDR3nt: TGTGCCAGCAGCCCACAACCCCCCCCGGGGGCCTATGGCTACACCTTC
d_gene: .; j_gene: TRBJ2-7; abundance: .; v_gene: TRBV28; CDR3aa: CASSWRGNLHYEQYF; CDR3nt: TGTGCCAGCAGCTGGCGGGGAAATCTCCACTACGAGCAGTACTTC
d_gene: .; j_gene: TRBJ1-3; abundance: .; v_gene: TRBV19; CDR3aa: CASSIRTSGNTIYF; CDR3nt: TGTGCCAGTAGTATCAGGACTTCCGGAAACACCATATATTTT
d_gene: .; j_gene: TRBJ2-7; abundance: .; v_gene: TRBV7-8; CDR3aa: CASSLVGYEQYF; CDR3nt: TGTGCCAGCAGCTTAGTAGGCTACGAGCAGTACTTC
d_gene: TRBD1; j_gene: TRBJ2-5; abundance: .; v_gene: TRBV4-2; CDR3aa: CASSQPPGQGAETQYF; CDR3nt: TGTGCCAGCAGCCAACCCCCGGGGCAGGGGGCGGAGACCCAGTACTTC
d_gene: TRBD1; j_gene: TRBJ1-2; abundance: .; v_gene: TRBV6-5; CDR3aa: CASSQGQRTGYTF; CDR3nt: TGTGCCAGCAGCCAGGGACAGCGGACAGGCTACACCTTC
d_gene: TRBD1; j_gene: TRBJ2-1; abundance: once; v_gene: TRBV6-5; CDR3aa: CASREDRSSYNEQFF; CDR3nt: TGTGCCAGCAGAGAGGACAGGAGCTCCTACAATGAGCAGTTCTTC
d_gene: TRBD1; j_gene: TRBJ2-3; abundance: .; v_gene: TRBV27; CDR3aa: CASRLSQGQGAHVNTDTQYF; CDR3nt: TGTGCCAGCAGACTTTCACAGGGGCAGGGGGCCCATGTAAACACAGATACGCAGTATTTT
d_gene: TRBD1; j_gene: TRBJ1-1; abundance: .; v_gene: TRBV30; CDR3aa: CAWRRGPNMNTEAFF; CDR3nt: TGTGCCTGGAGGAGGGGGCCGAACATGAACACTGAAGCTTTCTTT
d_gene: TRBD1; j_gene: TRBJ2-3; abundance: .; v_gene: TRBV4-2; CDR3aa: CASSQEQGAVGTDTQYF; CDR3nt: TGTGCCAGCAGCCAAGAACAGGGGGCGGTGGGCACAGATACGCAGTATTTT
d_gene: .; j_gene: TRBJ2-7; abundance: .; v_gene: TRBV28; CDR3aa: CASSLSGNEQYF; CDR3nt: TGTGCCAGCAGTTTATCGGGAAACGAGCAGTACTTC
d_gene: .; j_gene: TRBJ1-5; abundance: .; v_gene: TRBV29-1; CDR3aa: CSVMTGPGNQPQHF; CDR3nt: TGCAGCGTTATGACAGGCCCCGGCAATCAGCCCCAGCATTTT
d_gene: .; j_gene: TRBJ1-3; abundance: .; v_gene: TRBV19; CDR3aa: CASRILTPGTGNTIYF; CDR3nt: TGTGCCAGTAGAATTCTTACACCAGGGACTGGAAACACCATATATTTT
d_gene: .; j_gene: TRBJ2-7; abundance: .; v_gene: TRBV4-2; CDR3aa: CASSQEPQWELSNEQYF; CDR3nt: TGTGCCAGCAGCCAAGAACCCCAGTGGGAGTTGTCGAACGAGCAGTACTTC
d_gene: TRBD2; j_gene: TRBJ2-1; abundance: .; v_gene: TRBV27; CDR3aa: CASSLSFTSGRTAYNEQFF; CDR3nt: TGTGCCAGCAGTTTATCGTTTACTAGCGGGAGGACCGCATACAATGAGCAGTTCTTC
d_gene: .; j_gene: TRBJ1-2; abundance: once; v_gene: TRBV7-9; CDR3aa: CASSLSGLYGYTF; CDR3nt: TGTGCCAGCAGCTTGTCAGGGCTCTATGGCTACACCTTC
d_gene: .; j_gene: TRBJ2-3; abundance: .; v_gene: TRBV5-4; CDR3aa: CASSHALRGGTSTDTQYF; CDR3nt: TGTGCCAGCAGCCACGCTTTGAGGGGGGGTACTAGCACAGATACGCAGTATTTT
d_gene: .; j_gene: TRBJ1-1; abundance: .; v_gene: TRBV12-1; CDR3aa: CASSFRGNPYMNTEAFF; CDR3nt: TGTGCCAGCAGCTTTCGGGGTAATCCCTACATGAACACTGAAGCTTTCTTT
d_gene: TRBD2; j_gene: TRBJ2-5; abundance: .; v_gene: TRBV5-1; CDR3aa: CASSLSGGGAGGETQYF; CDR3nt: TGCGCCAGCAGCTTGTCCGGCGGGGGGGCCGGCGGGGAGACCCAGTACTTC
d_gene: .; j_gene: TRBJ2-5; abundance: .; v_gene: TRBV6-5; CDR3aa: CASSYGGKQETQYF; CDR3nt: TGTGCCAGCAGTTACGGGGGGAAACAAGAGACCCAGTACTTC
d_gene: .; j_gene: TRBJ1-2; abundance: .; v_gene: TRBV6-2/TRBV6-3; CDR3aa: CASSFPLSAFSGGYTF; CDR3nt: TGTGCCAGCAGTTTCCCCCTTTCAGCGTTTTCGGGTGGCTACACCTTC
d_gene: .; j_gene: TRBJ2-1; abundance: .; v_gene: TRBV13; CDR3aa: CASSSRFNEQFF; CDR3nt: TGTGCCAGCAGCTCGCGGTTCAATGAGCAGTTCTTC
d_gene: .; j_gene: TRBJ1-1; abundance: .; v_gene: TRBV2; CDR3aa: CASSVVEENTEAFF; CDR3nt: TGTGCCAGCAGTGTGGTGGAAGAGAACACTGAAGCTTTCTTT
d_gene: .; j_gene: TRBJ1-3; abundance: once; v_gene: TRBV28; CDR3aa: CASSPPGGGSGNTIYF; CDR3nt: TGTGCCAGCAGTCCCCCGGGGGGGGGCTCTGGAAACACCATATATTTT
d_gene: .; j_gene: TRBJ1-5; abundance: .; v_gene: TRBV24-1; CDR3aa: CATSDFNSDQPQHF; CDR3nt: TGTGCCACCAGTGATTTCAACAGTGATCAGCCCCAGCATTTT
d_gene: .; j_gene: TRBJ1-2; abundance: once; v_gene: TRBV6-5; CDR3aa: CASSYREINYGYTF; CDR3nt: TGTGCCAGCAGTTACAGGGAGATAAACTATGGCTACACCTTC
d_gene: TRBD2; j_gene: TRBJ2-5; abundance: .; v_gene: TRBV3-1/TRBV3-2; CDR3aa: CASSQGIAGGLKGQETQYF; CDR3nt: TGTGCCAGCAGCCAAGGAATAGCGGGAGGGCTAAAGGGGCAAGAGACCCAGTACTTC
d_gene: .; j_gene: TRBJ2-3; abundance: once; v_gene: TRBV7-9; CDR3aa: CASSLIVGDTQYF; CDR3nt: TGTGCCAGCAGCTTAATTGTGGGGGATACGCAGTATTTT
d_gene: TRBD2; j_gene: TRBJ2-7; abundance: .; v_gene: TRBV27; CDR3aa: CASRSISGTGVGEQYF; CDR3nt: TGTGCCAGCAGATCCATCAGCGGGACTGGAGTCGGCGAGCAGTACTTC
d_gene: TRBD1; j_gene: TRBJ2-7; abundance: once; v_gene: TRBV7-9; CDR3aa: CASRLTGDYEQYF; CDR3nt: TGTGCCAGCAGGTTGACAGGGGACTACGAGCAGTACTTC
d_gene: .; j_gene: TRBJ2-7; abundance: few; v_gene: TRBV6-5; CDR3aa: CASSYGQGTYEQYF; CDR3nt: TGTGCCAGCAGTTATGGGCAGGGGACCTACGAGCAGTACTTC
d_gene: TRBD1; j_gene: TRBJ1-2; abundance: .; v_gene: TRBV4-1; CDR3aa: CASSQAGTAAGGYTF; CDR3nt: TGCGCCAGCAGCCAGGCCGGGACAGCAGCGGGTGGCTACACCTTC
d_gene: .; j_gene: TRBJ2-3; abundance: .; v_gene: TRBV10-3; CDR3aa: CAISAPFRETRDTQYF; CDR3nt: TGTGCCATCAGTGCCCCTTTCAGGGAGACAAGGGATACGCAGTATTTT
d_gene: TRBD1; j_gene: TRBJ2-2; abundance: .; v_gene: TRBV6-5; CDR3aa: CASRRQGRGGELFF; CDR3nt: TGTGCCAGCAGAAGACAGGGCCGCGGCGGGGAGCTGTTTTTT
d_gene: .; j_gene: TRBJ2-5; abundance: .; v_gene: TRBV7-9; CDR3aa: CASSFGEGAWETQYF; CDR3nt: TGTGCCAGCAGCTTTGGGGAAGGGGCCTGGGAGACCCAGTACTTC
d_gene: .; j_gene: TRBJ1-6; abundance: .; v_gene: TRBV6-5; CDR3aa: CASSYWGRGDNSPLHF; CDR3nt: TGTGCCAGCAGTTACTGGGGGCGAGGGGATAATTCACCCCTCCACTTT
d_gene: TRBD1; j_gene: TRBJ1-3; abundance: .; v_gene: TRBV18; CDR3aa: CASSAGQPSSGNTIYF; CDR3nt: TGTGCCAGCTCAGCGGGACAGCCGAGCTCTGGAAACACCATATATTTT
d_gene: TRBD1; j_gene: TRBJ1-1; abundance: .; v_gene: TRBV11-2; CDR3aa: CASSLGGTGGFGEAFF; CDR3nt: TGTGCCAGCAGCCTCGGAGGGACAGGGGGCTTCGGTGAAGCTTTCTTT
d_gene: TRBD1; j_gene: TRBJ2-7; abundance: .; v_gene: TRBV28; CDR3aa: CASSFGDSGGDEQYF; CDR3nt: TGTGCCAGCAGTTTTGGGGATTCAGGGGGCGACGAGCAGTACTTC